This T cell receptor beta chain emerged from a study of T cell responses to AZD1222 COVID-19 vaccine. Here immunoSEQ multiplex PCR was the method, and the copy in TCRdb shows in-frame clones only, minus some. Of 65,000 to 90,000 clones detected, roughly 89% appear once; the ten largest clones hold about 9.3%. Regarding this clone: Its antigen is unknown.

General observations from the study: With dominance at 160-218 and 743-854, vaccine-associated CD4 TCRs spanned spike. Mostly white British, mostly female donors; authors suggested clonal diversity may be underestimated. Elevations in Spike-specific TCR breadth and depth followed administration of two AZD1222 doses.

Sequencing used peripheral blood, obtained 28 days after the second AZD1222 dose. This TCR was recovered from an adult who received the AZD1222 COVID-19 vaccine.

CDR3 bases: TGTGCCAGTAGAGAGGGGAGAATTGGCAATCAGCCCCAGCATTTT. Residues: CASREGRIGNQPQHF. The chain has TRBV19 and TRBJ1-5, with D tentatively TRBD1 (5 bases). V gave up 6 bases and J gave up 2 bases, with 14 bases separating them. There are 15 residues in the CDR3. Germline CDR1 reads LNHDA; CDR2 reads SQIVND (reference sequence).